This paragraph reports one T cell receptor beta chain. Antigen specificity is unknown. Memory CD4+ cells were the fraction left after CD45RA+ naive selection. The sample originates from a study of shared clonotypes between healthy human individuals. Overall study findings and caveats: Sequencing of the sorted subsets was shown by rarefaction to be incomplete despite large depth. Naive subsets generally had larger estimated richness than memory subsets.

The CDR3 totals 17 residues. The genomic DNA of each subset was split evenly across several immunoSEQ plates. Data came from immunoSEQ multiplex PCR; TCRdb stores just in-frame clones and leaves some out. The sample holds about 1,500,000 clones; roughly 97% are singletons and the top ten take over 1%. The V and J genes are TRBV21-1 and TRBJ2-3; no DNA check was done on the table's D call, TRBD2. TRBV21-1 is given as a pseudogene. The specimen was naive CD4+ T cells sorted from blood. Described subset: CD45RA+ positively selected. This sequence originates from a young man in good health. The chain's CDR3 is CARPGLADTPSTDTQYF. The DNA of the CDR3 is TGTGCCAGACCGGGACTAGCGGACACACCTAGCACAGATACGCAGTATTTT.